This T cell receptor (beta chain) was recorded in a study of Ad26.COV2.S vaccination and SARS-CoV-2 variants. Whole-study results and caveats: Recipients of either vaccine or placebo displayed similar breadth of non-spike TCRs.

Sequencing was performed with immunoSEQ multiplex PCR; in TCRdb, only in-frame clones are kept and a portion is missing. The repertoire holds approximately 480,000 clones, with around nine tenths as singletons. Trimming cost V 6 bases and J 5 bases, with 13 bases left between them. This CDR3 is built from 14 residues. Germline CDR1 and CDR2: MNHEY and SMNVEV (reference sequence). Treatment indicated: about 20 received Ad26.COV2.S at low or high dose, single or two shots; five or six received placebo; per-sample allocation not given. Material that was analyzed had been drawn on day 63 after the first vaccine or placebo injection. Concerning this clone: Its antigen is as yet unknown.

The material sequenced was peripheral blood, taken in a trial of Ad26.COV2.S vaccine versus placebo. The V gene is TRBV27, the J gene TRBJ2-2; D is unclear. This receptor was obtained from a person between 18 and 65 years old who received the Ad26.COV2.S COVID-19 vaccine or a placebo. The CDR3 DNA sequence: TGTGCCAGCAGAGAAGTGATTGGGACCGGGGAGCTGTTTTTT. This sequence encodes CASREVIGTGELFF.